This entry lists 22 T cell receptor beta chains sequenced from one sample in a study of blood T cell repertoires in COVID-19. Libraries were prepared by immunoSEQ multiplex PCR; TCRdb keeps only in-frame clonotypes and omits some of them. The sample holds some 40,000 clones, around 80% seen once. Sequencing was done on a sample of peripheral blood. The receptor source for this set is a man aged 65-85 years with acute or convalescent COVID-19.

V is TRBV25-1 and J is TRBJ1-6, with a tentative D call TRBD1 (5 bases). Trimming left V 3 bases short and J 9 bases short, with 12 bases between. Germline assignment: CDR1 MGHDK and CDR2 SYGVNS. This CDR3 is built from 14 residues. The CDR3 bases are TGTGCCAGCAGTGACGGACATATAACTTCACCCCTCCACTTT. It yields the protein CASSDGHITSPLHF.

V usage is TRBV29-1 and J usage is TRBJ2-3; 8 nucleotides align to TRBD2. The germline CDR1 and CDR2 sequences are SQVTM and ANQGSEA. The CDR3 has 14 residues. J gave up 8 bases and V 2 bases, and 9 bases lay outside the gene matches. The CDR3 DNA follows: TGCAGCGTTGAACTCCCCAGCGGGGGAGCTACGCAGTATTTT. It translates to CSVELPSGGATQYF.

The genes are TRBV7-2 and TRBJ2-3, with a weak D call TRBD1 (9 bases). V was pared by 5 bases and J by 3 bases, with 18 bases between. CDR1 and CDR2 from the germline V gene are SGHTA and FQGNSA. The CDR3 is 16 amino acids. In DNA, the CDR3 is TGTGCCAGCAGCGCCGCGGGGGGACAGGGTACAGATACGCAGTATTTT. This sequence encodes CASSAAGGQGTDTQYF.

CDR3 DNA sequence: TGTGCCAGTAGTATTGGGGGCCAAGTAATGAACACTGAAGCTTTCTTT. It is translated as CASSIGGQVMNTEAFF. V and J are TRBV19 and TRBJ1-1; D is perhaps TRBD1 (6 bases). V was pared by 3 bases and J by 0 bases, with 14 bases between. The CDR3 spans 16 residues. Germline-derived CDR1 and CDR2 are LNHDA and SQIVND (reference sequence).

The gene calls are TRBV6-2 or TRBV6-3 and TRBJ2-7; 12 nucleotides agree with TRBD2. V was clipped by 1 base and J by 6 bases; unmatched bases: 4. The length of the CDR3 is 15 residues. In germline, CDR1 is MNHEY, CDR2 SVGEGT. The CDR3 loop reads CASSYWTSGKLEQYF. In DNA form, the CDR3 reads TGTGCCAGCAGTTACTGGACTAGCGGGAAACTCGAGCAGTACTTC.

This chain joins TRBV12-3 or TRBV12-4 and TRBJ1-2; D might be TRBD1 (6 bases). The CDR3 runs to 12 residues. Trimming stripped 5 bases from V and 5 bases from J, with 9 bases between. The CDR3 bases are TGTGCCAGCAGTCTACAGGGATATGGCTACACCTTC. Its translation is CASSLQGYGYTF.

The chain links TRBV10-3 to TRBJ2-3, with D maybe TRBD1 (6 bases). This CDR3 has 15 amino acids. Trimming took 4 bases from V and 1 from J, leaving 12 bases between them. Looked up from germline, CDR1 is ENHRY and CDR2 is SYGVKD. This chain's CDR3 is CAISGRGGGTDTQYF. For the CDR3, the DNA is TGTGCCATCAGTGGCAGAGGGGGTGGCACAGATACGCAGTATTTT.

The chain is built from TRBV28 and TRBJ1-2; a weak D match, TRBD1 (5 bases). V lost 6 bases and J lost 7, with 12 bases in between. The CDR3 has 12 residues. From germline, CDR1 is MDHEN and CDR2 SYDVKM. The CDR3 here is CASRVGGSGYTF. For the CDR3, the DNA is TGTGCCAGCAGAGTCGGGGGTTCTGGCTACACCTTC.

V gene TRBV10-3 combines with J gene TRBJ2-3; 8 positions match TRBD2. V lost 10 bases and J lost 0; bases outside the gene matches: 9. Germline V gives CDR1 ENHRY, CDR2 SYGVKD. The CDR3 covers 15 residues. This CDR3 reads CATEGSGASTDTQYF. CDR3 nucleotides: TGTGCCACCGAGGGTAGCGGGGCCAGCACAGATACGCAGTATTTT.

This chain connects TRBV6-1 to TRBJ2-3; 7 bases align to TRBD1. The length of the CDR3 is 16 residues. Germline assignment: CDR1 MNHNS and CDR2 SASEGT. The V and J ends lost 4 bases and 1 base, in that order; junction bases with no gene match: 8. CDR3 bases: TGTGCCAGCAGTGCTACAGGGGTACGCCGCACAGATACGCAGTATTTT. Encoded protein: CASSATGVRRTDTQYF.

V is TRBV18 and J is TRBJ2-1; D is ambiguous. Looked up from germline, CDR1 is KGHSH and CDR2 is LQKENI. CDR3 length: 18 amino acids. V was trimmed by 1 base and J by 2 bases, leaving 18 bases between them. The CDR3 DNA sequence: TGTGCCAGCTCACCACGTGTGTTAACAGCTCGAGCCTACAATGAGCAGTTCTTC. As protein: CASSPRVLTARAYNEQFF.

The table lists this clone with a count of one. This sequence joins TRBV27 and TRBJ1-1, with D maybe TRBD1 (5 bases). The germline gives CDR1 MNHEY, CDR2 SMNVEV (reference sequence). The V and J ends lost 5 bases and 4 bases respectively, with 11 bases between them. The CDR3 extends over 13 amino acids. The CDR3 DNA follows: TGTGCCAGCAGTCCCAGGGTTAGCACTGAAGCTTTCTTT. Encoded protein: CASSPRVSTEAFF.

This chain joins TRBV7-2 and TRBJ2-1; TRBD1 is a possible D gene (5 bases). V was trimmed by 5 bases and J by 6 bases, leaving 8 bases between them. CDR3 length: 12 amino acids. The V gene's germline CDR1 is SGHTA and CDR2 FQGNSA. The CDR3 spells CASSARANEQFF. The CDR3 coding sequence is TGTGCCAGCAGCGCCAGGGCCAATGAGCAGTTCTTC.

The CDR3 DNA reads TGTGCCAGCAGCACCTCGCGGGATGGCTACACCTTC. As protein: CASSTSRDGYTF. V gene TRBV7-9 combines with J gene TRBJ1-2; no clear D gene. CDR1 and CDR2 from the germline V gene are SEHNR and FQNEAQ (reference sequence). The CDR3 is 12 amino acids. V was clipped by 5 bases and J by 6 bases, with 10 bases between them.

This clone was observed a single time. This sequence joins TRBV2 and TRBJ1-4; tentative D call: TRBD1 (5 bases). Germline V gene sequence: CDR1 SNHLY, CDR2 FYNNEI. The V and J ends lost 8 bases and 8 bases respectively, with 18 bases between them. This CDR3 is built from 14 residues. For the CDR3, the DNA is TGTGCCAGCGGACGAGGAGGGGCCCTAGAAAAACTGTTTTTT. It translates to CASGRGGALEKLFF.

In DNA, the CDR3 is TGTGCCAGTAGTATAGGAGCGACAGGGAACTACAATGAGCAGTTCTTC. Its translation is CASSIGATGNYNEQFF. This chain links TRBV19 with TRBJ2-1; 7 bases match TRBD1. Per germline, CDR1 LNHDA and CDR2 SQIVND (reference sequence). There are 16 residues in the CDR3. J lost 3 bases, V lost 1 base, and 6 bases had no gene match.

The rearrangement links TRBV5-4 to TRBJ2-1, with TRBD2 identical over 8 bases. Unmatched junction bases numbered 1, after V lost 2 bases and J lost 3 bases. Germline CDR1 SGHNT, CDR2 YYREEE (reference sequence). The CDR3 runs 14 residues. The CDR3 spells CASSLAGDYNEQFF. The CDR3 coding sequence is TGTGCCAGCAGCTTAGCGGGAGACTACAATGAGCAGTTCTTC.

The chain has TRBV10-3 and TRBJ2-1; D is possibly TRBD2 (5 bases). The germline gives CDR1 ENHRY, CDR2 SYGVKD. The CDR3 runs to 15 residues. V shed 6 bases and J shed 3 bases, with 15 bases lying between them. The CDR3 sequence is CAIRGIREDYNEQFF. The CDR3, as DNA: TGTGCCATCAGGGGAATCCGGGAAGACTACAATGAGCAGTTCTTC.

Notes on this clone: Distinct nucleotide sequences in the sample also encode this CDR3. The chain links TRBV27 to TRBJ1-6, with D maybe TRBD1 (6 bases). Trimming stripped 2 bases from V and 3 bases from J, with 8 bases between. In germline, CDR1 is MNHEY, CDR2 SMNVEV (reference sequence). The CDR3 covers 15 residues. CDR3 residues: CASSLRTDYNSPLHF. DNA of the CDR3: TGTGCCAGCAGTTTACGGACAGACTATAATTCACCCCTCCACTTT.

The CDR3 sequence: CASSLLGSFNEQFF. The DNA for the CDR3 is TGTGCCAGCAGCCTTCTAGGCAGTTTTAATGAGCAGTTCTTC. J is TRBJ2-1 and V is TRBV7-9; no firm D call. The CDR3 spans 14 residues. Germline V gene sequence: CDR1 SEHNR, CDR2 FQNEAQ (reference sequence). The V and J ends lost 5 bases and 7 bases respectively, with 15 bases between them.

The chain has TRBV30 and TRBJ1-2; D is uncertain. Germline assignment: CDR1 GTSNPN and CDR2 SVGIG (reference sequence). The CDR3 is 14 residues long. Trimming shortened V by 2 bases and J by 1 base, and 11 bases separated the two germline ends. The CDR3 here is CAWSRTGINYGYTF. The CDR3 DNA follows: TGTGCCTGGAGTAGAACGGGGATTAACTATGGCTACACCTTC.

V and J are TRBV6-5 and TRBJ1-2, with 8 bases lining up with TRBD1. CDR3 length: 16 amino acids. V trimming: 3 bases; J trimming: 8 bases; junction bases outside the gene matches: 14. Germline CDR1 reads MNHEY; CDR2 reads SVGAGI. The CDR3 loop is CASSYGQGNSKGGYTF. The CDR3 DNA sequence: TGTGCCAGCAGTTATGGACAGGGAAATTCCAAGGGGGGCTACACCTTC.